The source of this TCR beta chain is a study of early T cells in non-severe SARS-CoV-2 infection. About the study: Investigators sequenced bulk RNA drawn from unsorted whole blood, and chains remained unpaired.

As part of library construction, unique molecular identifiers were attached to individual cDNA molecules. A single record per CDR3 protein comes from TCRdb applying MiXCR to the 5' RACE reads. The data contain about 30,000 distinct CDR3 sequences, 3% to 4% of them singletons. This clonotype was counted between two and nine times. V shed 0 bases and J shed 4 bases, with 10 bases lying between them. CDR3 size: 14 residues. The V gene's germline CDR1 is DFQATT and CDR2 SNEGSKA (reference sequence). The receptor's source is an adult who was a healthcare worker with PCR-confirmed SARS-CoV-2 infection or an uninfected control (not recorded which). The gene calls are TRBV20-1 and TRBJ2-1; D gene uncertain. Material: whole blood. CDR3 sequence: CSARDTVQYNEQFF. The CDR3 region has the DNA TGCAGTGCTAGAGATACTGTCCAGTACAATGAGCAGTTCTTC.